The source of this T cell receptor (beta chain) is a study of cytomegalovirus exposure and HLA in healthy donors. Findings and limits, study-wide: Beyond CMV serostatus, there was no information to go on about immune exposure. Likely technical artifact: a cluster of highly shared sequence variants. As was reported, the classifier diagnosed cytomegalovirus status with high specificity and sensitivity. Rare TCR sequences predominated, though certain public TCRs were found in many donors.

Looked up from germline, CDR1 is SGHNT and CDR2 is YYREEE (reference sequence). After removal of 3 bases from V and 2 bases from J, the junction contained 1 base not matched to a gene. CDR3 length equals 14 residues. Regarding this clone: What it binds is not known.

PCR amplification relied on 60 Vbeta primers (plus 13 Jbeta primers). Sequenced by immunoSEQ multiplex PCR; TCRdb stores in-frame clones only, minus some. This sample yields approximately 100,000 clones, of which over 60% are seen a single time; approximately 11% belongs to the top ten. The origin of this receptor is a man between 40 and 49 years old in good health and CMV-seropositive. V usage is TRBV5-4 and J usage is TRBJ2-5, with TRBD1 identical over 10 bases. Source material: PBMCs. The CDR3 spells CASSSGQGQETQYF. CDR3 sequence (DNA): TGTGCCAGCAGCTCGGGACAGGGGCAAGAGACCCAGTACTTC.